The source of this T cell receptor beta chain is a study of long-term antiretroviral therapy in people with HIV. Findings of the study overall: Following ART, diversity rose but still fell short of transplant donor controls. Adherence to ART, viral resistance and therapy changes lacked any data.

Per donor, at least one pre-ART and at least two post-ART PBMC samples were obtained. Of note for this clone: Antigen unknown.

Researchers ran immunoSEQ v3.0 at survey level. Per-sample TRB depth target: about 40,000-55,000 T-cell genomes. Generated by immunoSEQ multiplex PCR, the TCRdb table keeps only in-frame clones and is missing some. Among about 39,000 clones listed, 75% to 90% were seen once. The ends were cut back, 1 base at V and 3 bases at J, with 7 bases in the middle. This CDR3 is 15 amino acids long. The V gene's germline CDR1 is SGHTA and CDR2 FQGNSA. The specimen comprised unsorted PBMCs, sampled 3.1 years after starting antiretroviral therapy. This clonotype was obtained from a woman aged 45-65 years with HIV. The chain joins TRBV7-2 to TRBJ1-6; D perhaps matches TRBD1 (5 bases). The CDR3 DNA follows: TGTGCCAGCAGCTTAGGGACACGCTATAATTCACCCCTCCACTTT. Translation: CASSLGTRYNSPLHF.